This T cell receptor (beta chain) was sequenced during a study of control samples from healthy donors and cancer patients. Using immunoSEQ multiplex PCR, the repertoire was profiled, and TCRdb retains in-frame clones only, with some absent. The data hold some 120,000 clones, with about 93% observed a single time. V shed 0 bases and J shed 9 bases, with 12 bases lying between them. Germline CDR1 is LGHNA and CDR2 is YSLEER. The CDR3 length is 14 residues. The chain carries TRBV4-3 and TRBJ2-1; TRBD2 might be the D (5 bases). The clonotype comes from a man between 45 and 60 years old with head and neck cancer. Sequenced material: PBMCs. CDR3 nucleotide sequence: TGCGCCAGCAGCCAAGAGCCGTTCGGGGTTGAGCAGTTCTTC. Translation gives CASSQEPFGVEQFF.